The rows below give T cell receptor beta chains drawn from one sample of a study of beta chain features in type 1 diabetes. The method was immunoSEQ multiplex PCR; TCRdb's version includes in-frame clones alone and lacks a portion of them. Found here are 150,000 to 160,000 clones, 11% of them singletons; the top ten hold roughly 1.9%. The specimen sequenced was central memory CD4+ T cells from blood. All receptors derive from a man younger than 35 in good health. The conserved cysteine and the conserved F or W are not part of the CDR3 here. The order of the fields is V gene, J gene, clone size, CDR3 protein. Clone size appears in some rows only: once, few, many, or a class for an expanded clone.

v_call: TRBV27
j_call: TRBJ2-7
clone_size: -
cdr3_aa: ATRTGRSYEQY

v_call: TRBV7-2
j_call: TRBJ2-1
clone_size: -
cdr3_aa: ASSLEASGGYNEQF

v_call: TRBV5-5
j_call: TRBJ2-6
clone_size: few
cdr3_aa: ASSLDSGANVLT

v_call: TRBV5-4
j_call: TRBJ1-6
clone_size: -
cdr3_aa: ASSPGVSSYNSPLH

v_call: TRBV9
j_call: TRBJ2-3
clone_size: few
cdr3_aa: ASSVEPGGRGISSTDTQY

v_call: TRBV5-1
j_call: TRBJ1-1
clone_size: many
cdr3_aa: ASSLEGSTEAF

v_call: TRBV4-2
j_call: TRBJ2-7
clone_size: -
cdr3_aa: ASSQDFRLAGLV

v_call: TRBV28
j_call: TRBJ2-7
clone_size: few
cdr3_aa: ASSLLEYEQY

v_call: TRBV28
j_call: TRBJ2-1
clone_size: few
cdr3_aa: ASSLTGAYNEQF

v_call: TRBV7-3
j_call: TRBJ1-1
clone_size: -
cdr3_aa: ASSLKGGNTEAF

v_call: TRBV29-1
j_call: TRBJ2-1
clone_size: few
cdr3_aa: SVRKRGGIDEQF

v_call: TRBV14
j_call: TRBJ2-7
clone_size: few
cdr3_aa: ASSQDLASGSYEQY

v_call: TRBV5-1
j_call: TRBJ1-2
clone_size: few
cdr3_aa: ASSYDRNYGYT

v_call: TRBV5-1
j_call: TRBJ2-3
clone_size: once
cdr3_aa: ASSSSNTDTQY

v_call: TRBV11-2
j_call: TRBJ1-6
clone_size: -
cdr3_aa: ASRADQGGNSPLH

v_call: TRBV7-8
j_call: TRBJ2-7
clone_size: -
cdr3_aa: ASSSPRTGVYEQY

v_call: TRBV15
j_call: TRBJ1-4
clone_size: few
cdr3_aa: ATRVGSANEKLF

v_call: TRBV27
j_call: TRBJ2-7
clone_size: -
cdr3_aa: ASSFLERSYEQY

v_call: TRBV4-1
j_call: TRBJ2-1
clone_size: once
cdr3_aa: ASSRGGSYNEQF

v_call: TRBV7-2
j_call: TRBJ2-7
clone_size: -
cdr3_aa: ASSLEGHLYEQY

v_call: TRBV29-1
j_call: TRBJ2-3
clone_size: -
cdr3_aa: SVRGTGGLADTQY

v_call: TRBV6-1
j_call: TRBJ1-5
clone_size: -
cdr3_aa: ASKEGNDQPQH

v_call: TRBV28
j_call: TRBJ2-7
clone_size: -
cdr3_aa: ASSLQGREQY

v_call: TRBV9
j_call: TRBJ1-3
clone_size: -
cdr3_aa: ASSVGADGSGNTIY